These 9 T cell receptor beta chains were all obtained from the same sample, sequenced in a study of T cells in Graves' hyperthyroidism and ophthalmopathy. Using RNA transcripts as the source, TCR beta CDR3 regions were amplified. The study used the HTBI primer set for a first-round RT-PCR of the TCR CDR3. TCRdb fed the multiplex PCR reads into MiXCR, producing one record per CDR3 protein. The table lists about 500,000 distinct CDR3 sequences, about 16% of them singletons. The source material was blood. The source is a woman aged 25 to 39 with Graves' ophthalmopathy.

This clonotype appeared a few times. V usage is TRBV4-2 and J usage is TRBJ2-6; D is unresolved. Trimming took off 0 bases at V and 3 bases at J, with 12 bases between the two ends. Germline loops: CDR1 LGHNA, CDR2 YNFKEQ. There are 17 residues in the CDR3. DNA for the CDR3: TGTGCCAGCAGCCAAGATCTACAACTTCTTGGGGCCAACGTCCTGACTTTC. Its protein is CASSQDLQLLGANVLTF.

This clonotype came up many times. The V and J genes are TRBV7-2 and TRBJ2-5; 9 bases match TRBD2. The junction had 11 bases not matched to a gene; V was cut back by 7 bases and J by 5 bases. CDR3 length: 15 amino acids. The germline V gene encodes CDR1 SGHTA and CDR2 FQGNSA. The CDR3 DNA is TGTGCCAGCAAAAAAAGCGGGAGGACACGGGAGACCCAGTACTTC. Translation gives CASKKSGRTRETQYF.

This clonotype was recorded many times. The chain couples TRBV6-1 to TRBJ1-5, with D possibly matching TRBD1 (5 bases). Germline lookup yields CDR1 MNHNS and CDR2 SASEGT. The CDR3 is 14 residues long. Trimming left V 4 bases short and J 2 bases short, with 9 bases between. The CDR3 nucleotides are TGTGCCAGCAGTGGGGGGAGACGCAATCAGCCCCAGCATTTT. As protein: CASSGGRRNQPQHF.

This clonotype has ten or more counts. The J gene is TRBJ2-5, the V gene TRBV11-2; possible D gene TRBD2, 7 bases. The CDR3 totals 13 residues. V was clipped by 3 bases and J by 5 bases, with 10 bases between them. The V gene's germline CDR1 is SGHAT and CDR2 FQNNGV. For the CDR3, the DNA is TGTGCCAGCAGCTTCGGGGGGCTGGAGACCCAGTACTTC. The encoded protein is CASSFGGLETQYF.

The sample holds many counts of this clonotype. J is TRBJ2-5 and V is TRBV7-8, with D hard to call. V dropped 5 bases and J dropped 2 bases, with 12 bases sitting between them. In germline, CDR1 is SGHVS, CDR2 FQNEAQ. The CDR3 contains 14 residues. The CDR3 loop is CASSPDMGQETQYF. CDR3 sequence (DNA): TGTGCCAGCAGCCCCGACATGGGGCAAGAGACCCAGTACTTC.

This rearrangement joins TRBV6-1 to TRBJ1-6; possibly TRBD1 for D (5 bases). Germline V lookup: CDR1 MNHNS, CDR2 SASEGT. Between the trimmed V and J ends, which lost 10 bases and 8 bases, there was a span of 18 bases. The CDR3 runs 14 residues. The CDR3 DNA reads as TGTGCCACCTGGGACGGCAGGTCTTATTCACCCCTCCACTTT. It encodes CATWDGRSYSPLHF.

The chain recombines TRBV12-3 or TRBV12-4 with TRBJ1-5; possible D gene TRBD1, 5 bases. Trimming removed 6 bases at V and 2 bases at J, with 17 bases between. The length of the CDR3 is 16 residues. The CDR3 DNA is TGTGCCAGCAGCCCTCCTGGGGGGGGGGGCAATCAGCCCCAGCATTTT. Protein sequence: CASSPPGGGGNQPQHF.

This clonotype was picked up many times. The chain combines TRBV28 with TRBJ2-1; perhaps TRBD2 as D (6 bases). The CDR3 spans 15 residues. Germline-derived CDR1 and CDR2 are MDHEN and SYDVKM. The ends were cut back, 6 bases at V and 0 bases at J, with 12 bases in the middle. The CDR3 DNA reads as TGTGCCAGCAGCCCGACTAGTCCCTCCTACAATGAGCAGTTCTTC. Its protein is CASSPTSPSYNEQFF.

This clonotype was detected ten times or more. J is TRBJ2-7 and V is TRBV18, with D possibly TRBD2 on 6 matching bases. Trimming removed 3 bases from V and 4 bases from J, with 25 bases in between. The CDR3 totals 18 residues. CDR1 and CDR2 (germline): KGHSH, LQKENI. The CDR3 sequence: CASSPRPRGRPKLYEQYF. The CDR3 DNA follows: TGTGCCAGCTCACCCCGCCCCCGGGGGAGGCCAAAGCTGTACGAGCAGTACTTC.